Shown below are 14 T cell receptor beta chains from a single sample sequenced in a study of blood T cell repertoires in COVID-19. Assay used: immunoSEQ multiplex PCR; TCRdb lists only in-frame clones, some missing. This table holds more than 150,000 clones, 80% to 90% found once. Material for sequencing was peripheral blood. These receptors were taken from a woman aged 70 to 79 with COVID-19, enrolled during active disease.

V is TRBV28 and J is TRBJ1-2; D ambiguous. CDR1 MDHEN and CDR2 SYDVKM come from the germline V gene. Trimming shortened V by 6 bases and J by 3 bases, and 11 bases separated the two germline ends. This CDR3 is 13 amino acids long. The CDR3 loop is CASSFRTDYGYTF. CDR3 DNA: TGTGCCAGCAGCTTCCGGACTGACTATGGCTACACCTTC.

The V call is TRBV7-9, the J call TRBJ2-7; the match to TRBD1 covers 11 bases. Germline lookup yields CDR1 SEHNR and CDR2 FQNEAQ (reference sequence). The trim removed 10 bases at V and 3 bases at J, leaving 5 bases unmatched. The CDR3 has 13 residues. DNA for the CDR3: TGTGCCACAGGGACAGGGGGTTTCTACGAGCAGTACTTC. Translated: CATGTGGFYEQYF.

The chain joins TRBV11-1 to TRBJ2-1, with 11 nucleotides matching TRBD2. This CDR3 comprises 15 residues. Trimming at V came to 4 bases and at J to 5 bases, leaving 4 bases not matched to a gene. CDR1 is SGHAT and CDR2 is FQDESV in the germline V gene (reference sequence). Here the CDR3 reads CASSSTSGNNNEQFF. The CDR3, as DNA: TGTGCCAGCAGCTCGACTAGCGGGAACAACAATGAGCAGTTCTTC.

The chain combines TRBV27 with TRBJ2-5; D might be TRBD1 (6 bases). Germline CDR1 is MNHEY and CDR2 is SMNVEV (reference sequence). V lost 5 bases and J lost 4, with 11 bases in between. This CDR3 has 13 amino acids. The CDR3 nucleotides read TGTGCCAGCAGTCCCACAGGGTCAGAGACCCAGTACTTC. Its protein product is CASSPTGSETQYF.

As DNA, the CDR3 is TGTGCCAGCAGCTTGGCCATGGGACAGGCGGCTACTGAAGCTTTCTTT. It translates to CASSLAMGQAATEAFF. J is TRBJ1-1 and V is TRBV5-5; 8 positions match TRBD1. V lost 0 bases to trimming and J lost 5 bases; unmatched junction nucleotides: 9. CDR3 length equals 16 residues. Germline CDR1 reads SGHKS; CDR2 reads YYEKEE (reference sequence).

V gene TRBV27 combines with J gene TRBJ1-5; D uncertain. Trimming left V 0 bases short and J 4 bases short, with 13 bases between. CDR3 size: 16 residues. Germline CDR1 MNHEY, CDR2 SMNVEV (reference sequence). The CDR3 bases are TGTGCCAGCAGTTTATCGGTGACATTCCTTAATCAGCCCCAGCATTTT. It yields the protein CASSLSVTFLNQPQHF.

The gene calls are TRBV3-1 (or the pseudogene TRBV3-2) and TRBJ2-5; D may be TRBD1 (5 bases). This CDR3 has 12 amino acids. CDR1 is LGHDT and CDR2 is YNNKEL in the germline V gene (reference sequence). Trimming left V 0 bases short and J 10 bases short, with 9 bases between. The CDR3 here is CASSQEGRDQYF. In DNA, the CDR3 is TGTGCCAGCAGCCAAGAAGGCAGGGACCAGTACTTC.

J is TRBJ2-7 and V is TRBV11-2; possibly TRBD1 for D (6 bases). Per germline, CDR1 SGHAT and CDR2 FQNNGV. The germline V and J ends were trimmed by 4 bases and 3 bases, with 16 bases remaining between them. The CDR3 sequence is 15 residues long. The CDR3 DNA sequence: TGTGCCAGCAGCTGGGGGCGGACTCTTGACTACGAGCAGTACTTC. Residues: CASSWGRTLDYEQYF. Variable domain in full (rest from reference TRBV11-2 and TRBJ2-7): EAGVAQSPRYKIIEKRQSVAFWCNPISGHATLYWYQQILGQGPKLLIQFQNNGVVDDSQLPKDRFSAERLKGVDSTLKIQPAKLEDSAVYLCASSWGRTLDYEQYFGPGTRLTVT.

The rearrangement links TRBV5-1 to TRBJ2-3; the match to TRBD1 covers 7 bases. The CDR3 is 15 residues long. The trim removed 5 bases at V and 4 bases at J, leaving 10 bases unmatched. CDR1 and CDR2 from the germline V gene are SGHRS and YFSETQ. The CDR3 reads CASRPGTVSSDTQYF. The CDR3 DNA follows: TGCGCCAGCAGGCCGGGGACAGTCAGTTCAGATACGCAGTATTTT.

The chain joins TRBV6-2 or TRBV6-3 to TRBJ2-7, with no clear D. The CDR3 is 15 residues long. Germline V gene data show CDR1 as MNHEY and CDR2 as SVGEGT. The V and J ends lost 6 bases and 2 bases respectively, with 17 bases between them. The CDR3 protein is CASSQPMGYPYEQYF. CDR3 nucleotides: TGTGCCAGCAGCCAGCCCATGGGCTATCCCTACGAGCAGTACTTC.

The CDR3 DNA reads as TGTGCCAGCAGTCCGGGAGGCAACTATGGCTACACCTTC. Amino acid sequence: CASSPGGNYGYTF. The V gene is TRBV28, the J gene TRBJ1-2; D ambiguous. The CDR3 contains 13 residues. From germline, CDR1 is MDHEN and CDR2 SYDVKM. The ends were cut back, 5 bases at V and 2 bases at J, with 9 bases in the middle.

This chain joins TRBV7-2 and TRBJ2-1, with TRBD1 as a possible D gene (6 bases). The germline CDR1 and CDR2 sequences are SGHTA and FQGNSA. This CDR3 has 15 amino acids. V lost 0 bases, J lost 5 bases, and 11 bases lay in between. The chain's CDR3 is CASSLAWTANNEQFF. In DNA, the CDR3 is TGTGCCAGCAGCTTAGCGTGGACAGCCAACAATGAGCAGTTCTTC.

The chain employs TRBV28 and TRBJ2-1, with D possibly being TRBD1 (6 bases). The germline gives CDR1 MDHEN, CDR2 SYDVKM. The CDR3 runs to 15 residues. V gave up 5 bases and J gave up 0 bases, with 11 bases separating them. CDR3 sequence reads: CASSVGQSSYNEQFF. CDR3 coding DNA: TGTGCCAGCAGTGTCGGACAGAGCTCCTACAATGAGCAGTTCTTC.

V and J are TRBV6-6 and TRBJ1-5, with D possibly matching TRBD1 (5 bases). CDR3 size: 14 residues. Germline values: CDR1 MNHNY, CDR2 SVGAGI (reference sequence). Trimming left V 0 bases short and J 7 bases short, with 10 bases between. The CDR3 DNA reads as TGTGCCAGCAGTTACTCGCCAGGGAGGCAGCCCCAGCATTTT. It translates to CASSYSPGRQPQHF.